These 22 T cell receptor beta chains were all obtained from the same sample, sequenced in a study of blood T cell repertoires in COVID-19. Some clones are missing from TCRdb's copy, which holds only in-frame ones; the method was immunoSEQ multiplex PCR. This table has roughly 250,000 clones, approximately 90% appearing once. The sample comprised peripheral blood. Every receptor here comes from a woman aged 40 to 55 with acute or convalescent COVID-19.

The CDR3 DNA reads TGCGCCAGCAGCTTGGCGCCAAACCAGGGGGATAATTCACCCCTCCACTTT. Its translation is CASSLAPNQGDNSPLHF. The chain recombines TRBV5-1 with TRBJ1-6, with TRBD1 matching 7 bases. Per germline, CDR1 SGHRS and CDR2 YFSETQ. The CDR3 is 17 amino acids. V dropped 0 bases and J dropped 5; count of bases not matched to a gene: 8. Supplemented by reference TRBV5-1 and TRBJ1-6, the full variable domain reads KAGVTQTPRYLIKTRGQQVTLSCSPISGHRSVSWYQQTPGQGLQFLFEYFSETQRNKGNFPGRFSGRQFSNSRSEMNVSTLELGDSALYLCASSLAPNQGDNSPLHFGNGTRLTVT.

The J gene is TRBJ2-2, the V gene TRBV12-5; TRBD1 matches at 8 bases. The CDR3 length is 16 residues. Germline CDR1 and CDR2: LGHNT and FRNRAP. The trim removed 6 bases at V and 8 bases at J, leaving 14 bases unmatched. The CDR3 coding sequence is TGTGCTAGTGGCCGGACCGGGACAGGCCTGGGAGGGGAGCTGTTTTTT. It yields the protein CASGRTGTGLGGELFF.

The chain is built from TRBV4-1 and TRBJ2-1; TRBD1 matches at 9 bases. After removal of 1 base from V and 9 bases from J, the junction contained 10 bases not matched to a gene. Germline V gives CDR1 MGHRA, CDR2 YSYEKL. This CDR3 is built from 16 residues. The CDR3 DNA reads as TGCGCCAGCAGCCAAGTAGGGACAGGGAATTATGGTGAGCAGTTCTTC. Amino acid sequence: CASSQVGTGNYGEQFF.

This clone was observed a single time. The chain combines TRBV5-6 with TRBJ2-7, with D possibly being TRBD1 (6 bases). Between the trimmed V and J ends, which lost 3 bases and 5 bases, there was a span of 12 bases. The germline gives CDR1 SGHDT, CDR2 YYEEEE. The CDR3 contains 13 residues. CDR3 in amino acids: CASSYRGGNEQYV. CDR3 DNA: TGTGCCAGCAGCTACCGAGGGGGTAACGAGCAGTACGTC.

The rearrangement links TRBV4-1 to TRBJ1-2; D is perhaps TRBD1 (6 bases). Germline CDR1 MGHRA, CDR2 YSYEKL. CDR3 length: 15 residues. V lost 2 bases and J 4 bases, leaving 14 bases between the germline ends. The CDR3 DNA follows: TGCGCCAGCAGCCAACCCGGACAGAAGCCCTATGGCTACACCTTC. Its protein product is CASSQPGQKPYGYTF.

This chain links TRBV2 with TRBJ2-4; 11 bases agree with TRBD2. The CDR3 totals 18 residues. J gave up 0 bases and V 4 bases, and 8 bases lay outside the gene matches. CDR1 is SNHLY and CDR2 is FYNNEI in the germline V gene. The CDR3 sequence: CASSVKLAGVLAKNIQYF. For the CDR3, the DNA is TGTGCCAGCAGTGTAAAACTAGCGGGGGTCCTAGCCAAAAACATTCAGTACTTC.

This clone showed up just once. V is TRBV15 and J is TRBJ1-2, with no clear D. The CDR3 runs 16 residues. Germline V gene data show CDR1 as LNHNV and CDR2 as YYDKDF (reference sequence). Deletions cut 1 base from V and 0 bases from J, with 12 bases between. CDR3 loop: CATSRGRQPANYGYTF. The DNA of the CDR3 is TGTGCCACCAGCAGAGGGAGGCAGCCCGCTAACTATGGCTACACCTTC.

The chain is built from TRBV2 and TRBJ2-3, with D uncertain. The germline V gene encodes CDR1 SNHLY and CDR2 FYNNEI. This CDR3 comprises 14 residues. The V and J ends lost 5 bases and 0 bases respectively, with 9 bases between them. The CDR3 region has the DNA TGTGCCAGCAGTTTCGCGGTTAGCACAGATACGCAGTATTTT. As protein: CASSFAVSTDTQYF.

The J gene is TRBJ1-2, the V gene TRBV29-1; D perhaps matches TRBD1 (5 bases). From germline, CDR1 is SQVTM and CDR2 ANQGSEA. This CDR3 has 13 amino acids. V was trimmed by 4 bases and J by 8 bases, leaving 17 bases between them. The CDR3 region is CSVVSRAQGGYTF. As DNA, the CDR3 is TGCAGCGTTGTTAGCAGGGCCCAGGGAGGCTACACCTTC. The full variable domain, with the rest looked up from reference TRBV29-1 and TRBJ1-2, is SAVISQKPSRDICQRGTSLTIQCQVDSQVTMMFWYRQQPGQSLTLIATANQGSEATYESGFVIDKFPISRPNLTFSTLTVSNMSPEDSSIYLCSVVSRAQGGYTFGSGTRLTVV.

The chain uses TRBV5-6 and TRBJ2-3; 13 positions agree with TRBD2. Germline V gives CDR1 SGHDT, CDR2 YYEEEE. Germline trimming cut 4 bases from V and 3 bases from J; bases unmatched to any gene: 8. The length of the CDR3 is 17 residues. The DNA of the CDR3 is TGTGCCAGCAGCGCACATCTGACTAGCGGGGGGACAGATACGCAGTATTTT. Translation gives CASSAHLTSGGTDTQYF. The entire variable domain, with the rest obtained from reference TRBV5-6 and TRBJ2-3, is as follows: DAGVTQSPTHLIKTRGQQVTLRCSPKSGHDTVSWYQQALGQGPQFIFQYYEEEERQRGNFPDRFSGHQFPNYSSELNVNALLLGDSALYLCASSAHLTSGGTDTQYFGPGTRLTVL.

The rearrangement uses TRBV5-1 and TRBJ2-2, with TRBD2 identical over 10 bases. The V gene end was trimmed by 3 bases and the J gene end by 7 bases; junction bases not matched to a gene: 9. The CDR3 runs to 16 residues. Germline loops: CDR1 SGHRS, CDR2 YFSETQ. The CDR3 DNA reads TGCGCCAGCAGCTCGGCCATAGCGGGGGGACACGGGGAGCTGTTTTTT. Translation gives CASSSAIAGGHGELFF.

The J gene is TRBJ2-3, the V gene TRBV5-1; TRBD2 matches 8 bases. This CDR3 is built from 18 residues. V gave up 1 base and J gave up 5 bases; unmatched junction bases: 15. In germline, CDR1 is SGHRS, CDR2 YFSETQ. The CDR3 DNA sequence: TGCGCCAGCAGCTTGTCCCCAGGTGGGCGGGGGGTAGGAGATACGCAGTATTTT. It encodes CASSLSPGGRGVGDTQYF.

J is TRBJ2-1 and V is TRBV24-1; D gene unclear. Germline CDR1 and CDR2: KGHDR and SFDVKD. The CDR3 covers 13 residues. V was trimmed by 3 bases and J by 5 bases, leaving 7 bases between them. CDR3 protein: CATSDGANNEQFF. The CDR3 coding sequence is TGTGCCACCAGTGATGGAGCTAACAATGAGCAGTTCTTC.

The chain couples TRBV11-2 to TRBJ2-7; D call uncertain. The CDR3 is 11 residues long. Germline V gene sequence: CDR1 SGHAT, CDR2 FQNNGV. V lost 1 base and J 10 bases, leaving 8 bases between the germline ends. CDR3 sequence reads: CASSLGSLQYV. DNA for the CDR3: TGTGCCAGCAGCTTAGGGAGTCTTCAGTACGTC.

The V call is TRBV7-2, the J call TRBJ2-3, with 8 nucleotides matching TRBD1. Germline V gene lookup returns CDR1 SGHTA and CDR2 FQGNSA. V shed 4 bases and J 3 bases; nucleotides not matched to a gene: 9. The CDR3 is 16 residues long. CDR3 bases: TGTGCCAGCAGCTCGCCCCCAGGGGGCGTAACAGATACGCAGTATTTT. Translation gives CASSSPPGGVTDTQYF. The variable domain in full, with the rest retrieved from reference TRBV7-2 and TRBJ2-3, is GAGVSQSPSNKVTEKGKDVELRCDPISGHTALYWYRQSLGQGLEFLIYFQGNSAPDKSGLPSDRFSAERTGGSVSTLTIQRTQQEDSAVYLCASSSPPGGVTDTQYFGPGTRLTVL.

The chain recombines TRBV5-1 with TRBJ1-2, with TRBD1 as a possible D gene (6 bases). The CDR3 has 14 residues. Trimming left V 4 bases short and J 5 bases short, with 15 bases between. Germline assignment: CDR1 SGHRS and CDR2 YFSETQ. CDR3 protein: CASSPGQQRYGYTF. CDR3 DNA sequence: TGCGCCAGCAGCCCTGGACAGCAAAGGTATGGCTACACCTTC.

This clone has a handful of counts. The V gene is TRBV3-1 (or the pseudogene TRBV3-2), the J gene TRBJ1-2; the D is unclear. The CDR3 is made up of 15 amino acids. The germline V and J ends were trimmed by 4 bases and 7 bases, with 19 bases remaining between them. From germline, CDR1 is LGHDT and CDR2 YNNKEL (reference sequence). The CDR3 nucleotides are TGTGCCAGCAGCCCCGCCCGCCTCGAGGTGGGTGGCTACACCTTC. Translating it yields CASSPARLEVGGYTF.

V and J are TRBV3-1 (or the pseudogene TRBV3-2) and TRBJ2-6, with no clear D. Trimming cost V 2 bases and J 0 bases, with 11 bases left between them. Germline-derived CDR1 and CDR2 are LGHDT and YNNKEL (reference sequence). The CDR3 loop spans 17 amino acids. Written as DNA, the CDR3 is TGTGCCAGCAGCCAACTCTTATTCCCCTCTGGGGCCAACGTCCTGACTTTC. Its protein product is CASSQLLFPSGANVLTF.

This rearrangement joins TRBV7-3 to TRBJ1-1; TRBD1 matches at 8 bases. From germline, CDR1 is SGHTA and CDR2 FQGTGA. V lost 2 bases, J lost 0 bases, and 8 bases stayed unmatched. The CDR3 is 17 residues long. The DNA of the CDR3 is TGTGCCAGCAGCTTAGCCGGGACAGGTCGTCTGAACACTGAAGCTTTCTTT. Translating gives CASSLAGTGRLNTEAFF.

J is TRBJ2-2 and V is TRBV6-5, with 10 bases matching TRBD1. CDR1 is MNHEY, CDR2 SVGAGI, per germline. The CDR3 totals 15 residues. V dropped 2 bases and J dropped 5; count of bases not matched to a gene: 2. The CDR3 nucleotides read TGTGCCAGCAGTTACGACAGGGGGCGTACCGGGGAGCTGTTTTTT. This encodes CASSYDRGRTGELFF.

This chain uses TRBV18 with TRBJ1-1; no clear D gene. The CDR3 length is 13 residues. The germline CDR1 and CDR2 sequences are KGHSH and LQKENI. The ends were cut back, 5 bases at V and 0 bases at J, with 7 bases in the middle. The CDR3 loop is CASSMTLNTEAFF. DNA of the CDR3: TGTGCCAGCTCAATGACACTGAACACTGAAGCTTTCTTT.

This clone came up once. This chain connects TRBV14 to TRBJ2-3, with D maybe TRBD2 (6 bases). Trimming removed 4 bases from V and 0 bases from J, with 23 bases in between. CDR1 SGHDN and CDR2 FVKESK come from the germline V gene. CDR3 size: 19 residues. CDR3 DNA: TGTGCCAGCAGCCGGGAGGTTGGGGTGACAGACACTAGCACAGATACGCAGTATTTT. It encodes CASSREVGVTDTSTDTQYF.